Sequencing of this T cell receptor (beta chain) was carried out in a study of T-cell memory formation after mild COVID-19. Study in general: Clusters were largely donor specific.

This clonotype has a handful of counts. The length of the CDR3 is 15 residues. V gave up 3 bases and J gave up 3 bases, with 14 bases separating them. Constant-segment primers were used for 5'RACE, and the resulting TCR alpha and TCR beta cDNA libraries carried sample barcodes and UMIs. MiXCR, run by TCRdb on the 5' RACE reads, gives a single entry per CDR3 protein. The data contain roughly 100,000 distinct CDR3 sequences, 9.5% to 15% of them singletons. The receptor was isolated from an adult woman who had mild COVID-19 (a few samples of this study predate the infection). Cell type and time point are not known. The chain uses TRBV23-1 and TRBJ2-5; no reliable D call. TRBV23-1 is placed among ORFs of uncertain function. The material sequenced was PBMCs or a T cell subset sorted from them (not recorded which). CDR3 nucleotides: TGCGCCAGCAGTCATTCAGCGTTTGGGGAAGAGACCCAGTACTTC. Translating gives CASSHSAFGEETQYF.